A selection of T cell receptor beta chains follows, all from one sample in a study of T-cell reconstitution after alpha-beta-depleted transplantation in children. TCRdb re-analysed the PCR reads in MiXCR, keeping a single row per CDR3 protein. The table lists around 400,000 distinct CDR3 sequences, roughly 10% of them singletons. This specimen was PBMCs from the stem cell graft donor, taken from the stem cell graft. The receptors shown here come from a human donor who donated a stem cell graft to a child with acute myeloid leukemia. Each CDR3 is given with its conserved first and last residue. D genes are given only for firm matches. Some rows mark clone size as missing; the rest say once, few, many or name a class of expanded clone.

clone_size j_call v_call d_call cdr3_length cdr3_nt cdr3_aa
few TRBJ2-3 TRBV5-1 TRBD2 16 TGCGCCAGCAGCTCGGGACTAGCGGGGGGTTCAGATACGCAGTATTTT CASSSGLAGGSDTQYF
few TRBJ1-4 TRBV7-2 TRBD1 15 TGTGCCAGCAGCTTAGATCTAGGGACAGATGAAAAACTGTTTTTT CASSLDLGTDEKLFF
few TRBJ1-3 TRBV7-2 - 16 TGTGCCAGCAGCCCCAGCCGAGGTTACTCTGGAAACACCATATATTTT CASSPSRGYSGNTIYF
few TRBJ1-5 TRBV2 - 16 TGTGCCAGCAGTGGGGGAATTCTTAGGCCTCCCCAGCCCCAGCATTTT CASSGGILRPPQPQHF
few TRBJ1-4 TRBV20-1 TRBD1 13 TGCAGTGCTAAGACAGGGACGTCTGAAAAACTGTTTTTT CSAKTGTSEKLFF
few TRBJ2-5 TRBV5-8 TRBD2 16 TGTGCCAGCAGCTTGAGGCGGGGGGTGGTCCAAGAGACCCAGTACTTC CASSLRRGVVQETQYF
few TRBJ2-3 TRBV6-1 - 14 TGTGCCAGCAGCGACCGCCGTAGCACAGATACGCAGTATTTT CASSDRRSTDTQYF
many TRBJ2-5 TRBV29-1 - 13 TGCAGCGCTCTTCCGGGCTTCAGGGAGACCCAGTACTTC CSALPGFRETQYF
- TRBJ1-2 TRBV18 - 16 TGTGCCAGCTCACCAGTAGCGCAGTTAGCTAACTATGGCTACACCTTC CASSPVAQLANYGYTF
few TRBJ2-1 TRBV2 - 12 TGTGCCAGCAGTTCCGCCCTCCGTGAGCAGTTCTTC CASSSALREQFF
- TRBJ1-1 TRBV11-2 - 15 TGTGCCAGCAGCAGACGACAGTCTATGAACACTGAAGCTTTCTTT CASSRRQSMNTEAFF
few TRBJ2-2 TRBV6-5 - 12 TGTGCCAGCAGTCGCAGGGGCGGGGAGCTGTTTTTT CASSRRGGELFF
- TRBJ1-2 TRBV5-1 - 11 TGCGCCAGCGGAGACAAGTATGGCTACACCTTC CASGDKYGYTF
- TRBJ2-1 TRBV11-1 TRBD2 19 TGTGCCAGCAGCTCGGGACTAGCGGGAATTCCCGGCTCCTACAATGAGCAGTTCTTC CASSSGLAGIPGSYNEQFF
many TRBJ1-4 TRBV6-1 - 15 TGTGCCAGCAGCCGGGGCGGAGGGGGAGGTGAAAAACTGTTTTTT CASSRGGGGGEKLFF
many TRBJ2-3 TRBV5-6 - 13 TGTGCCAGCCAGAACCCTCACACAGATACGCAGTATTTT CASQNPHTDTQYF
- TRBJ2-3 TRBV20-1 - 14 TGCAGTACCACTGGACTTCTCTGGACAGATACGCAGTATTTT CSTTGLLWTDTQYF
- TRBJ2-3 TRBV7-6 TRBD2 16 TGTGCCAGCAGCCTGACTAGCGGATATGTCACAGATACGCAGTATTTT CASSLTSGYVTDTQYF
many TRBJ2-5 TRBV7-6 TRBD2 14 TGTGCCAGCAGCTTAGGTAGCGGGAGAGAGACCCAGTACTTC CASSLGSGRETQYF
many TRBJ2-1 TRBV12-3/TRBV12-4 TRBD1 13 TGTGCCAGCAGCACGACAGGGTGGAATGAGCAGTTCTTC CASSTTGWNEQFF
- TRBJ2-1 TRBV6-5 - 16 TGTGCCAGCAGTTTTAGTCAAGTAGGGGGTTGGAATGAGCAGTTCTTC CASSFSQVGGWNEQFF
- TRBJ2-7 TRBV29-1 - 12 TGCAGCGTGGGGGTCGACTCCTACGAGCAGTACTTC CSVGVDSYEQYF
few TRBJ2-5 TRBV15 TRBD2 15 TGTGCCACGAGGACTAGCGGGGGGCAGGAAGAGACCCAGTACTTC CATRTSGGQEETQYF
many TRBJ1-1 TRBV12-3/TRBV12-4 - 13 TGTGCCAGCAGTTTAGGGCAGAGCACTGAAGCTTTCTTT CASSLGQSTEAFF
few TRBJ2-3 TRBV20-1 TRBD2 15 TGCAGTGCTACCAGAATAGCGGGGGGGAAAGATACGCAGTATTTT CSATRIAGGKDTQYF
- TRBJ2-2 TRBV4-3 - 17 TGCGCCAGCAGCCGAGAAATGACAGGTCGCGGCACCGGGGAGCTGTTTTTT CASSREMTGRGTGELFF
- TRBJ2-2 TRBV10-3 TRBD1 14 TGTGCCGTGGAACCGGGACAGCACACCGGGGAGCTGTTTTTT CAVEPGQHTGELFF
- TRBJ1-1 TRBV29-1 TRBD1 13 TGCAGCGTTGAGACAGGGAAGTACACTGAAGCTTTCTTT CSVETGKYTEAFF
- TRBJ2-3 TRBV20-1 TRBD2 16 TGCAGTGCATGGGGACTAGCGGGGGGAAGCACAGATACGCAGTATTTT CSAWGLAGGSTDTQYF
many TRBJ1-5 TRBV4-1 - 17 TGCGCCAGCAGCCAAGAACACGCCGGTTATAGCAATCAGCCCCAGCATTTT CASSQEHAGYSNQPQHF
- TRBJ2-1 TRBV20-1 - 16 TGCAGTGCCAGTGGTAGGGCACAGAGCTCCTACAATGAGCAGTTCTTC CSASGRAQSSYNEQFF
many TRBJ2-3 TRBV5-6 TRBD2 15 TGTGCCAGCAGCTTCCCAGCGGGAGAAACAGATACGCAGTATTTT CASSFPAGETDTQYF
few TRBJ1-1 TRBV20-1 TRBD1 12 TGCAGTGCCCGGACAGGAGTCACTGAAGCTTTCTTT CSARTGVTEAFF
few TRBJ2-6 TRBV7-2 - 17 TGTGCCAGCAGCCCTTCGGTCCCTAGCTCTGGGGCCAACGTCCTGACTTTC CASSPSVPSSGANVLTF
few TRBJ1-2 TRBV4-2 - 14 TGTGCCAGCAGCCAAGATCTAGTGGGTTTTGGCTACACCTTC CASSQDLVGFGYTF
few TRBJ2-2 TRBV20-1 - 14 TGCAGTGCTAGAGAAGACAGGAACACCGGGGAGCTGTTTTTT CSAREDRNTGELFF
- TRBJ1-1 TRBV4-3 - 15 TGCGCCAGCCTCCCCGGGGGAAACCACCACACTGAAGCTTTCTTT CASLPGGNHHTEAFF
- TRBJ2-7 TRBV4-1 - 15 TGCGCCAGCAGCCAAGCCTGGGACCCCTCCTACGAGCAGTACTTC CASSQAWDPSYEQYF
once TRBJ2-3 TRBV7-2 - 12 TGTGCCAGCGCTCGTAACCCTAATACGCAGTATTTT CASARNPNTQYF
- TRBJ2-3 TRBV5-8 - 14 TGTGCCAGCAGCACCGGTACGGTAGACGATACGCAGTATTTT CASSTGTVDDTQYF
- TRBJ2-2 TRBV20-1 - 14 TGCAGTGCTAGTCTAGCCGGGGCTGGGGGGGAGCTGTTTTTT CSASLAGAGGELFF
- TRBJ1-1 TRBV7-2 - 14 TGTGCCAGCAGCCTACAGGACGGTTTCTTCGAAGCTTTCTTT CASSLQDGFFEAFF
few TRBJ2-3 TRBV27 TRBD2 16 TGTGCCAGCAGTCCCCGACTAGCGGGGGGGAAAGATACGCAGTATTTT CASSPRLAGGKDTQYF
many TRBJ1-4 TRBV20-1 - 13 TGCAGTGCCCCGGCCCTGGAGGAGGAAAAACTGTTTTTT CSAPALEEEKLFF